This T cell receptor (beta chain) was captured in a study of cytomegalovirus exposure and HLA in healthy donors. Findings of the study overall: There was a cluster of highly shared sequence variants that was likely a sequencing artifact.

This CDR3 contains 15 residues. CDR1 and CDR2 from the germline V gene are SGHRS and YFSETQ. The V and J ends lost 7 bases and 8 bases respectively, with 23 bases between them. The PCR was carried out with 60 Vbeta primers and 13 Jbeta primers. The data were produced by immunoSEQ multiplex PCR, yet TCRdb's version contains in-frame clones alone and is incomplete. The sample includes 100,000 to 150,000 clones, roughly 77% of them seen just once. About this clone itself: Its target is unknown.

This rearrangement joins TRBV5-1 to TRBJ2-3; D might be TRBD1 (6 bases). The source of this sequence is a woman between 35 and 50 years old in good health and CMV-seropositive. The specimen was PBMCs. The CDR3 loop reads CASSPDSQLRCTQYF. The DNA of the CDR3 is TGCGCCAGCTCCCCGGACAGCCAACTAAGGTGTACGCAGTATTTT. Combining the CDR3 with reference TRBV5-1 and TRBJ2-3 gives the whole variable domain KAGVTQTPRYLIKTRGQQVTLSCSPISGHRSVSWYQQTPGQGLQFLFEYFSETQRNKGNFPGRFSGRQFSNSRSEMNVSTLELGDSALYLCASSPDSQLRCTQYFGPGTRLTVL.